These 18 T cell receptor beta chains originate from one sample sequenced in a study of cytomegalovirus exposure and HLA in healthy donors. Both 60 Vbeta primers and 13 Jbeta primers went into the PCR. This table comes from immunoSEQ multiplex PCR, and its TCRdb copy is limited to in-frame clones, with some not included. The data contain approximately 180,000 clones, 55% to 75% of them seen just once; the ten biggest clones take up about 2.5%. Source material: PBMCs. The receptors come from a human donor in good health.

This clone appeared once. The chain recombines TRBV7-3 with TRBJ2-2, with D perhaps matching TRBD2 (6 bases). Germline assignment: CDR1 SGHTA and CDR2 FQGTGA. Deletions cut 2 bases from V and 0 bases from J, with 10 bases between. This CDR3 region has 16 residues. DNA for the CDR3: TGTGCCAGCAGCTTATGGGGACTGCCGAACACCGGGGAGCTGTTTTTT. As protein: CASSLWGLPNTGELFF.

This clone has only a few counts. The chain combines TRBV2 with TRBJ1-2; TRBD1 might be the D (6 bases). V lost 6 bases and J 4 bases, leaving 15 bases between the germline ends. The germline gives CDR1 SNHLY, CDR2 FYNNEI. The CDR3 length is 14 residues. CDR3: CASRADGDIYGYTF. CDR3 bases: TGTGCCAGCAGGGCGGACGGGGACATCTATGGCTACACCTTC.

This clone was seen only a few times. The V and J genes are TRBV18 and TRBJ1-2, with D possibly being TRBD1 (5 bases). The V end was cut by 2 bases, the J end by 0 bases, with 7 bases between. Germline V lookup: CDR1 KGHSH, CDR2 LQKENI. The CDR3 spans 14 residues. The chain's CDR3 is CASSPDRANYGYTF. Here the CDR3 DNA reads TGTGCCAGCTCACCAGACAGAGCTAACTATGGCTACACCTTC.

The genes are TRBV2 and TRBJ2-5; 7 bases line up with TRBD1. The length of the CDR3 is 12 residues. Germline-derived CDR1 and CDR2 are SNHLY and FYNNEI. The J segment lost 5 bases and the V segment lost 6 bases, leaving 3 bases of the junction unmatched. The CDR3 region has the DNA TGTGCCAGCAGGGGACAGCCGGAGACCCAGTACTTC. Its protein product is CASRGQPETQYF. Full variable domain (remainder filled in from reference TRBV2 and TRBJ2-5): EPEVTQTPSHQVTQMGQEVILRCVPISNHLYFYWYRQILGQKVEFLVSFYNNEISEKSEIFDDQFSVERPDGSNFTLKIRSTKLEDSAMYFCASRGQPETQYFGPGTRLLVL.

The chain carries TRBV7-6 and TRBJ2-5; 7 bases are a match to TRBD1. This CDR3 is built from 16 residues. With 5 bases clipped from V and 7 bases from J, the junction kept 16 bases outside the gene matches. Germline V CDR1 and CDR2: SGHVS, FNYEAQ. Here the CDR3 DNA reads TGTGCCAGCAGCGCAGCCCTACGGGGCTCAGGGGGGACCCAGTACTTC. Protein sequence: CASSAALRGSGGTQYF.

The count of this clone is one. This rearrangement joins TRBV30 to TRBJ2-3; 7 bases fit TRBD2. The CDR3 runs to 15 residues. In germline, CDR1 is GTSNPN, CDR2 SVGIG (reference sequence). V shed 3 bases and J 2 bases; nucleotides not matched to a gene: 8. The DNA for the CDR3 is TGTGCCTGGAGAATGGCGGGGGTCGCCACAGATACGCAGTATTTT. It codes for CAWRMAGVATDTQYF.

J is TRBJ1-2 and V is TRBV19; 9 bases map to TRBD1. Germline CDR1 reads LNHDA; CDR2 reads SQIVND (reference sequence). This CDR3 is 14 amino acids long. With V trimmed by 9 bases and J by 5 bases, 10 bases remained unmatched. The CDR3 DNA reads TGTGCCAGCCACACTCCGGGACAGGGATATGGCTACACCTTC. This gives the protein CASHTPGQGYGYTF.

The genes are TRBV11-3 and TRBJ1-6, with 10 positions matching TRBD1. From germline, CDR1 is SGHNT and CDR2 YENEEA. V gave up 5 bases and J gave up 8 bases; unmatched junction bases: 6. The CDR3 has 15 amino acids. The CDR3: CASSRDRGPDSPLHF. The DNA of the CDR3 is TGTGCCAGCAGCCGGGACAGGGGCCCGGATTCACCCCTCCACTTT.

This chain links TRBV5-3 with TRBJ2-1, with a weak D call TRBD1 (6 bases). TRBV5-3 falls under the ORF class, with uncertain function. Trimming left V 0 bases short and J 3 bases short, with 13 bases between. The CDR3 covers 16 residues. This CDR3 is CARSLGRTDYYNEQFF. CDR3 nucleotide sequence: TGTGCCAGAAGCTTGGGTAGGACAGATTACTACAATGAGCAGTTCTTC.

The chain uses TRBV4-1 and TRBJ2-5; D unclear. V lost 3 bases and J lost 2, with 4 bases in between. The CDR3 has 12 amino acids. Germline V gives CDR1 MGHRA, CDR2 YSYEKL. CDR3 protein: CASSHVQETQYF. CDR3 DNA: TGCGCCAGCAGCCACGTACAAGAGACCCAGTACTTC.

Points on this clone: The junction does not match germline at one end; this may be a read error. This chain uses TRBV18 with TRBJ1-5; 7 nucleotides align to TRBD1. The CDR3 runs 12 residues. Germline lookup yields CDR1 KGHSH and CDR2 LQKENI. DNA of the CDR3: TGTGCCAGCTCAACCAACAGAGGGGGCCACCTTTTT. Amino acids: CASSTNRGGHLF.

The V gene is TRBV5-4, the J gene TRBJ2-2; 8 bases are a match to TRBD1. This CDR3 has 16 amino acids. Germline V CDR1 and CDR2: SGHNT, YYREEE (reference sequence). The V gene end was trimmed by 0 bases and the J gene end by 6 bases; junction bases not matched to a gene: 7. Here the CDR3 DNA reads TGTGCCAGCAGCTTGGGGTGGGGGACAGGCCCCGGGGAGCTGTTTTTT. It is translated as CASSLGWGTGPGELFF.

The J gene is TRBJ1-1, the V gene TRBV18; 7 bases are shared with TRBD1. The CDR3 contains 14 residues. Germline CDR1 is KGHSH and CDR2 is LQKENI. With 4 bases clipped from V and 3 bases from J, the junction kept 5 bases outside the gene matches. The DNA for the CDR3 is TGTGCCAGCTCACGAGGGGGCGGGCACACTGAAGCTTTCTTT. This translates into CASSRGGGHTEAFF.

The rearrangement joins TRBV2 to TRBJ2-5; 8 nucleotides match TRBD2. The J segment lost 4 bases and the V segment lost 5 bases, leaving 6 bases of the junction unmatched. Germline CDR1 SNHLY, CDR2 FYNNEI. The length of the CDR3 is 14 residues. CDR3 bases: TGTGCCAGCAGTCGAAGCGCGGGGGGAGAGACCCAGTACTTC. Translated, it gives CASSRSAGGETQYF.

With respect to this clone: This CDR3 fails to terminate in the conserved phenylalanine or tryptophan, so it likely reflects a read error. The gene calls are TRBV5-1 and TRBJ2-2; possibly TRBD2 for D (5 bases). Trimming removed 4 bases at V and 6 bases at J, with 13 bases between. The CDR3 runs to 14 residues. CDR1 is SGHRS and CDR2 is YFSETQ in the germline V gene. DNA of the CDR3: TGCGCCAGCAGCCCCGGGATCCTAGCCGGGGAGCTGTTTGTT. Its protein product is CASSPGILAGELFV.

The rearrangement joins TRBV10-1 to TRBJ1-2; 10 positions agree with TRBD1. The CDR3 has 15 amino acids. V dropped 4 bases and J dropped 4; count of bases not matched to a gene: 6. The germline CDR1 and CDR2 sequences are WNHNN and SYGVQD (reference sequence). CDR3 bases: TGCGCCAGCAGTGGGCCTGACAGGGGGCTCTATGGCTACACCTTC. Its protein product is CASSGPDRGLYGYTF.

The J gene is TRBJ2-7, the V gene TRBV7-8; D might be TRBD2 (5 bases). CDR3 size: 13 residues. CDR1 is SGHVS and CDR2 is FQNEAQ in the germline V gene. V shed 2 bases and J shed 3 bases, with 8 bases lying between them. CDR3 residues: CASSLTGNYEQYF. The DNA of the CDR3 is TGTGCCAGCAGCTTAACGGGGAACTACGAGCAGTACTTC.

By its share, this clone is medium-sized. The CDR3 bases are TGTGCCAGCAGCTTGGAGATTTTCGGTTATGGCTACACCTTC. It codes for CASSLEIFGYGYTF. This chain connects TRBV5-6 to TRBJ1-2; D unresolved. CDR3 length: 14 amino acids. V shed 0 bases and J shed 5 bases, with 11 bases lying between them. CDR1 is SGHDT, CDR2 YYEEEE, per germline.